This T cell receptor (beta chain) came from a study of T cell responses to AZD1222 COVID-19 vaccine (dated by TCRdb to the early 2020s). Concerning the study at large: AZD1222 recipients whose second dose came at about 4 weeks and those whose second dose came at about 12 weeks were combined into one group, since spike-specific TCR depth and breadth did not differ between the two schedules. A total of 233 trial participants underwent TCR sequencing, of whom some 210 received two doses of AZD1222 and some 25 received two doses of the MenACWY control vaccine. Trial participants were enrolled into age subgroups of 18-55, 56-69 and 70-plus years, which contained approximately 150, 28 and 58 TCR-sequenced participants, respectively.

The sample's time point, from its label and the paper: baseline before first vaccination. The vaccinee samples were drawn from two UK trials, COV001 and COV002, one of which was a single-blind randomized controlled phase 2/3 trial testing AZD1222 (ChAdOx1 nCoV-19) in healthy adults. For TCRbeta chain sequencing, PBMC samples were collected from trial participants at day 0 and at day 28 after the second dose. On this clone itself: There is no known antigen for this receptor. The record has no base qualities; no much larger clone is one base away.

The CDR3 regions of human TCRbeta chains were subjected to immunosequencing. On the authors' methods: Repertoire TCRs were matched against a reference library of SARS-CoV-2-specific TCRs generated with the MIRA antigen-specificity platform. Breadth meant the fraction of unique TCRs that were SARS-CoV-2-associated, whereas depth meant the fraction of total T cells that were SARS-CoV-2-associated. Each spike-specific TCR was assigned to its reactive spike region and to a CD4 or CD8 class using the MIRA data. Log10-transformed breadth and depth values were compared by one-way ANOVA with Sidak's multiple comparisons tests. TCRdb took this table from immuneACCESS and kept in-frame rearrangements with V and J called. Such tables lack part of the clones; where checked against another copy, unresolved V genes explain under half of the gap, and the rest is unexplained. D and trimming come from the DNA, and the V and J calls and clone size come from that table. A total of approximately 100,000 clones appear in this sample, roughly 87% of them only once. 16% of the sample goes to the ten largest clones.

General conclusions and limits of the study: CD4 TCRs associated with the vaccine covered the entire spike protein, and the dominant responses were in regions 160-218 and 743-854. Conclusions about previously exposed vaccinees are limited because only six or seven AZD1222 recipients were SARS-CoV-2 seropositive at baseline. After two AZD1222 doses, both the breadth and the depth of spike-specific TCRs were significantly higher than at day 0 and than in MenACWY recipients. Nearly half of unique spike-specific TCRs reportedly recognized epitopes outside regions mutated in the B.1.351 and B.1.1.7 variants. Participants were mostly white British, with more females than males. The authors suggested clonal diversity may have been underestimated. In the small 56-69-year group, the increase in depth fell short of significance, most likely because of low power. No day 14 peak-response samples were available, so repertoires were characterized only after the peak T cell response.

The sequences come from peripheral blood, collected on day 0 of AZD1222 vaccination. This clonotype was sampled from an adult in good health.

The CDR3 in this case is CAWSRGAGNQPQHF. The DNA sequence is TGTGCCTGGAGTCGGGGGGCTGGCAATCAGCCCCAGCATTTT. The V and J segments used are TRBV30 and TRBJ1-5; a tentative D call is TRBD1 (6 bases match). Relative to germline, V is 2 bases shorter and J is 2 bases shorter, with 10 bases between their ends. Including the terminal cysteine and phenylalanine, the CDR3 comprises 14 residues. Just CDR3 DNA is preserved here, 42 bases in frame from base 1. CDR1 and CDR2, looked up from the germline V gene (reference sequence), are GTSNPN and SVGIG.